This T cell receptor beta chain originates from a study of shared clonotypes between healthy human individuals. Overall study: The study used three CD4 naive, three CD4 memory, two CD8 naive and one CD8 memory plate per donor. Points from the study as a whole: Larger estimated richness was generally recorded for naive subsets relative to memory subsets. Genetic and exposure-history diversity was limited by the small donor number.

The CDR3 totals 11 residues. V was clipped by 6 bases and J by 7 bases, with 7 bases between them. Germline V gene data show CDR1 as MDHEN and CDR2 as SYDVKM. The method was immunoSEQ multiplex PCR; TCRdb's version includes in-frame clones alone and lacks a portion of them. The profile shows about 2.2 million clones, 90% to 95% of them singletons. Naive CD8 isolation took CD45RO-negative cells positively selected for CCR7 and excluded terminally differentiated effector memory CD45RA+ cells. This clone was seen only a few times. The antigen is undetermined. Additional DNA sequences in this sample encode the identical CDR3.

Specimen: naive CD8+ T cells from PBMCs. The origin of this receptor is a man between 18 and 35 years old in good health. Some clones in this sample may be carry-over from other donors' samples. This rearrangement joins TRBV28 to TRBJ1-5; D gene uncertain. The CDR3 reads CASSVGQPQHF. As DNA, the CDR3 is TGTGCCAGCAGCGTGGGGCAGCCCCAGCATTTT. Together with reference TRBV28 and TRBJ1-5, the CDR3 gives the full variable domain: DVKVTQSSRYLVKRTGEKVFLECVQDMDHENMFWYRQDPGLGLRLIYFSYDVKMKEKGDIPEGYSVSREKKERFSLILESASTNQTSMYLCASSVGQPQHFGDGTRLSIL.